This TCR beta chain was identified during a study of T-cell memory formation after mild COVID-19 (dated by TCRdb to the early 2020s). A note on the overall study: Most TCR sequence clusters were specific to one of the two donors. T-cell clones expanding and contracting after mild COVID-19 in two donors were tracked by longitudinal TCRalpha and TCRbeta repertoire sequencing. The cohort comprised two young, previously healthy adult volunteers, one female and one male.

At the junction V is shortened by 1 base and J by 4 bases, with 13 bases in between. The CDR3 has 15 amino acids, counting the end cysteine and phenylalanine. Only the CDR3 DNA stays, 45 bases, in frame from base 1. CDR1 and CDR2 were assigned from the germline V gene as SGHTA and FQGTGA. This clonotype was detected once. No cognate antigen has been identified for it. No base quality information exists; no much larger clone differs at one position. Single-read evidence is weak. The sequencing machine was an Illumina NovaSeq 6000. cDNA libraries for TCRalpha and TCRbeta were prepared by 5'RACE using constant-segment primers, with sample barcodes and unique molecular identifiers added. RNA was extracted from every sample with Trizol reagent. The libraries were amplified in two PCR steps, and the second step added a second sample barcode and Illumina TruSeq adapters. Sequencing of libraries was performed on an Illumina NovaSeq with 2 x 150 bp paired-end reads. In the paper's pipeline: Demultiplexing of reads and collapsing into UMI-guided consensus sequences were performed with migec v1.2.7. Using mixcr v2.1.11, UMI consensuses were aligned to TRA and TRB V and J templates and then assembled into clonotypes. Clonotypes were classified as expanded or contracted when called significant by both edgeR and NoisET, with noise models trained on biological replicates. For edgeR calls, the thresholds were a false discovery rate-adjusted p below 0.01 and a log2 fold-change of 1. As an exploratory analysis of dynamics, max-normalized trajectories of the 1000 most abundant clonotypes were examined by PCA with hierarchical clustering. Each responding clone was given a CD4 or CD8 phenotype based on the CD4+ and CD8+ repertoires, which had been sequenced separately. The public reads were reprocessed in TCRdb via fastp at Q25 and MiXCR, keeping in-frame beta chains. Every entry covers one CDR3 protein and lists the most common genes and DNA from its rows. These V and J calls originate from TCRdb's pipeline instead of the authors' own analysis. The sample table contains about 250,000 distinct CDR3 sequences; only one count was recorded for more than 15% of them. The biggest ten clones account for roughly 24% of the sample.

General conclusions and limits of the study: From day 15 to 85, contracting clones showed balanced CD4/CD8 phenotypes, whereas a second wave of clones that expanded from day 15 to 37 leaned towards CD4+. Whether the second-wave clones peaking on day 37 were SARS-CoV-2 specific was not confirmed. Contracting CD4+ clones were found mainly in CM and EM memory subsets, while CD8+ clones were enriched in EMRA. Some responding clones were found in pre-infection memory, which suggests that pre-existing cross-reactive memory T cells took part in the SARS-CoV-2 response. Only a couple of mild cases were covered in the study, and larger cohorts including severe cases with pre-infection samples were considered necessary.

Ficoll-Paque density gradient centrifugation was used to isolate PBMCs. This TCR derives from a man between 18 and 29 years old who had mild COVID-19 (a few samples of this study predate the infection). The sample titles of this study are shuffled in the database, so cell type and time point are left out; the donor was told from shared clones. The sample was PBMCs or a T cell subset sorted from them (not recorded which). The chain employs TRBV7-3 and TRBJ1-2; the D gene is perhaps TRBD1, from 5 matching bases. The DNA sequence is given as TGTGCCAGCAGCTTAAATCAAGCCGGGGCCTATGGCTACACCTTC. Protein translation: CASSLNQAGAYGYTF.